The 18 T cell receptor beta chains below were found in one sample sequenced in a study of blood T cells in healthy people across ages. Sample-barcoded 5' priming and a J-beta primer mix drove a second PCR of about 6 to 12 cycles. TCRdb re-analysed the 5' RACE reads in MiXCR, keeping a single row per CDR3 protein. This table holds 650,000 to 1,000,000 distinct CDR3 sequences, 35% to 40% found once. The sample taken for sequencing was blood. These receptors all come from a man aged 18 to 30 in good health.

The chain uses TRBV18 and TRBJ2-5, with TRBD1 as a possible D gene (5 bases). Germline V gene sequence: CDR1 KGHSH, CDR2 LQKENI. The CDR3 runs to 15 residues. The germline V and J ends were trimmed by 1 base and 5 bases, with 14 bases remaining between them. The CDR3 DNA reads TGTGCCAGCTCACCACTCAGGGCCTCGAGGGAGACCCAGTACTTC. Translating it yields CASSPLRASRETQYF.

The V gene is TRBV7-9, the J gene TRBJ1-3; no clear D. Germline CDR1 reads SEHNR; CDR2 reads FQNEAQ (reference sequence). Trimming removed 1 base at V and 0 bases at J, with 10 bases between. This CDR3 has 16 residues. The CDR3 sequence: CASSLGSPHSGNTIYF. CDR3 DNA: TGTGCCAGCAGCTTAGGGAGTCCCCACTCTGGAAACACCATATATTTT.

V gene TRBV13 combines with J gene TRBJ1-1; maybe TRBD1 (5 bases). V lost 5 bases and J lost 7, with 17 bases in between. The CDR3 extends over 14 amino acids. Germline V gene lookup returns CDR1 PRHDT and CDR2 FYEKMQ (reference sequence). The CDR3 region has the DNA TGTGCCAGCAGCGTCCGGGACCCCGGCGGTGAAGCTTTCTTT. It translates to CASSVRDPGGEAFF.

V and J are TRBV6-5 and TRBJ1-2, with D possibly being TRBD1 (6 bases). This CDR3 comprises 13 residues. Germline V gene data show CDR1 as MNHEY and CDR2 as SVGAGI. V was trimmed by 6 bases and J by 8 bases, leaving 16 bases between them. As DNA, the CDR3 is TGTGCCAGCAGACTCGACAGGACTTGGGGCTACACCTTC. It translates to CASRLDRTWGYTF.

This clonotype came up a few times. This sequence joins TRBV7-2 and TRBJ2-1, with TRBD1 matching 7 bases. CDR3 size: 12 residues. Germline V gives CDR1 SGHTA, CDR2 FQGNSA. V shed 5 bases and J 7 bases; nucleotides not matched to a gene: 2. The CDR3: CASSPGQNEQFF. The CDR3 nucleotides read TGTGCCAGCAGCCCGGGACAGAATGAGCAGTTCTTC.

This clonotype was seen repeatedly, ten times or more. This CDR3 reads CASRADRYYGYTF. The CDR3 DNA reads TGTGCCAGCAGGGCTGATCGGTACTATGGCTACACCTTC. V gene TRBV6-5 combines with J gene TRBJ1-2; no clear D. Germline lookup yields CDR1 MNHEY and CDR2 SVGAGI. The CDR3 has 13 residues. Trimming took 6 bases from V and 3 from J, leaving 11 bases between them.

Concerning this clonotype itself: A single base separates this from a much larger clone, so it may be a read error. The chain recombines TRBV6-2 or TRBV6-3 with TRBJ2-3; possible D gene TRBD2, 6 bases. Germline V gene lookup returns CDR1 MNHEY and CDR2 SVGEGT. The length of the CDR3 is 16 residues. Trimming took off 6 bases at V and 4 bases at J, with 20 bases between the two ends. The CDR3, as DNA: TGTGCCAGCAGCCGCGACATTCAGGGACTCGCAGATACGCAGTATTTT. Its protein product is CASSRDIQGLADTQYF.

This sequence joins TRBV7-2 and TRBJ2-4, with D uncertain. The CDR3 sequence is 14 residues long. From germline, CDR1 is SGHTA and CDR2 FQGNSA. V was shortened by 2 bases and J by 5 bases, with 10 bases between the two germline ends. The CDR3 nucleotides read TGTGCCAGCAGCTTACAACCTACGGAAAACATTCAGTACTTC. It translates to CASSLQPTENIQYF.

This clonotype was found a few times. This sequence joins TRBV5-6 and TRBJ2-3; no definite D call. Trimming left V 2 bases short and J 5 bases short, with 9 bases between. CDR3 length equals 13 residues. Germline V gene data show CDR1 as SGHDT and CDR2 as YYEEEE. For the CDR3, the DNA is TGTGCCAGCAGCTTAGAATTCAGAGATACGCAGTATTTT. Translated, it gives CASSLEFRDTQYF.

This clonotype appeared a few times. The CDR3 DNA reads as TGTGCCAGCAGTTACTTGGACAGTAATCAGCCCCAGCATTTT. Its translation is CASSYLDSNQPQHF. The chain carries TRBV6-6 and TRBJ1-5, with D possibly being TRBD1 (6 bases). The CDR3 extends over 14 amino acids. The germline V and J ends were trimmed by 1 base and 4 bases, with 8 bases remaining between them. The germline V gene encodes CDR1 MNHNY and CDR2 SVGAGI (reference sequence).

The CDR3 region has the DNA TGTGCCAGCAGCTTGAGGGGGTCCGGGCAGTACTTC. Its translation is CASSLRGSGQYF. The V gene is TRBV5-6, the J gene TRBJ2-7; a possible D gene is TRBD1 (6 bases). The CDR3 is made up of 12 amino acids. Germline values: CDR1 SGHDT, CDR2 YYEEEE. The V gene lost 1 base and the J gene lost 9 bases, with 11 bases spanning the gap.

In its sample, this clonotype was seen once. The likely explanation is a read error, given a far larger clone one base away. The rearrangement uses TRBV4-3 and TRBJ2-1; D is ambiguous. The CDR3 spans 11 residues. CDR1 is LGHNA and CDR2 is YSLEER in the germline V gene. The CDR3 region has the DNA TGCGTCAGCAGCCAAGGGAATGAGCAGTTCTTC. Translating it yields CVSSQGNEQFF.

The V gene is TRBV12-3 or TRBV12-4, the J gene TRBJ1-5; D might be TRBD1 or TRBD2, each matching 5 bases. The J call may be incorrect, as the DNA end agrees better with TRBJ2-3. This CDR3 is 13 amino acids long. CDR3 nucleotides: TGTGCCAGCACGGGACGGAGTGGGTCAGCCCAGTATTTT. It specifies CASTGRSGSAQYF.

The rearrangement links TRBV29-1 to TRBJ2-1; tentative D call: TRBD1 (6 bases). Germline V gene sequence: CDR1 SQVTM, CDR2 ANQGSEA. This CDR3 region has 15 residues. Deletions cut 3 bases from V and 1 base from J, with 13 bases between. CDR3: CSVEEGQGSYNEQFF. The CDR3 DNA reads TGCAGCGTTGAGGAAGGGCAGGGGTCCTACAATGAGCAGTTCTTC.

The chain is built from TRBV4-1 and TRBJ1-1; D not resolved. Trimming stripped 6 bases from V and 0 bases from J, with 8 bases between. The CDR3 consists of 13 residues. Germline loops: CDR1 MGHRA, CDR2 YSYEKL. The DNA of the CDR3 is TGCGCCAGCAGGAGAAGTATGAACACTGAAGCTTTCTTT. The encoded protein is CASRRSMNTEAFF.

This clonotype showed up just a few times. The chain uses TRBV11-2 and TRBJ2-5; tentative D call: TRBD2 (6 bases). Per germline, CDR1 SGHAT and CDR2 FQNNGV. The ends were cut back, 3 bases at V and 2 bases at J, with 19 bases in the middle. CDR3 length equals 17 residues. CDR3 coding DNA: TGTGCCAGCAGCTTGCAACGCCGTAGGGACTCTCAAGAGACCCAGTACTTC. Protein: CASSLQRRRDSQETQYF.

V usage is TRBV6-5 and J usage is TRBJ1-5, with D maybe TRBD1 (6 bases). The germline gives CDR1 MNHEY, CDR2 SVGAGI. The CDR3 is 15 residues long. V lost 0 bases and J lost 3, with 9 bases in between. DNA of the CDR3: TGTGCCAGCAGTTACTCCGGACAGCTCAATCAGCCCCAGCATTTT. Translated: CASSYSGQLNQPQHF.

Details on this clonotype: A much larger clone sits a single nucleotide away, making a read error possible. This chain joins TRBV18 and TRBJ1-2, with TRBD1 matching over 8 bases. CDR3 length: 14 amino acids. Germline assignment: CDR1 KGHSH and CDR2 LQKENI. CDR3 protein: CASTPLSGGDGYTF. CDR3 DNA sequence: TGTGCCAGCACACCACTGTCAGGGGGCGATGGCTACACCTTC.